Below are 27 T cell receptor beta chains sequenced from a single sample in a study of technical replicates of blood from several donors. TCRdb's copy holds only in-frame clones and misses some; the assay was immunoSEQ multiplex PCR. The table records about 70,000 clones, approximately 96% of them present only once. The sequenced material came from T cells isolated from PBMCs. Source of these receptors: a human donor in good health.

The gene calls are TRBV9 and TRBJ2-2, with D possibly being TRBD1 (6 bases). The germline V gene has CDR1 SGDLS and CDR2 YYNGEE. This CDR3 spans 16 amino acids. Trimming left V 0 bases short and J 2 bases short, with 11 bases between. The chain's CDR3 is CASSVEGHVNTGELFF. The CDR3, as DNA: TGTGCCAGCAGCGTAGAGGGACACGTTAACACCGGGGAGCTGTTTTTT.

The V call is TRBV6-5, the J call TRBJ1-5; TRBD1 agrees at 8 bases. CDR1 MNHEY and CDR2 SVGAGI come from the germline V gene. This CDR3 comprises 16 residues. Trimming cost V 4 bases and J 3 bases; bases outside gene matches: 8. The CDR3, as DNA: TGTGCCAGCAGTTTTAAGACAGGGGTCATCAATCAGCCCCAGCATTTT. This codes for CASSFKTGVINQPQHF.

This clone came up once. The J gene is TRBJ2-2, the V gene TRBV2; the match to TRBD1 covers 10 bases. The V segment lost 8 bases and the J segment 5 bases; nucleotides outside the gene matches: 8. The CDR3 is 15 amino acids. Germline loops: CDR1 SNHLY, CDR2 FYNNEI. CDR3 in amino acids: CASRPRTGGTGELFF. CDR3 DNA sequence: TGTGCCAGCCGACCGCGGACAGGGGGAACCGGGGAGCTGTTTTTT.

This chain uses TRBV9 with TRBJ1-2; D unclear. Per germline, CDR1 SGDLS and CDR2 YYNGEE. The CDR3 contains 12 residues. Trimming took off 4 bases at V and 6 bases at J, with 10 bases between the two ends. The CDR3, as DNA: TGTGCCAGCAGCTTACGCGGGGATGGCTACACCTTC. It yields the protein CASSLRGDGYTF.

This sequence joins TRBV19 and TRBJ2-2, with 9 positions matching TRBD1. CDR1 is LNHDA, CDR2 SQIVND, per germline (reference sequence). V gave up 2 bases and J gave up 6 bases; unmatched junction bases: 4. The CDR3 sequence is 15 residues long. This CDR3 is CASSIYRTGAGELFF. The CDR3 DNA follows: TGTGCCAGTAGTATATACAGGACAGGGGCCGGGGAGCTGTTTTTT.

J is TRBJ1-2 and V is TRBV7-9; 7 bases fit TRBD1. J was trimmed by 7 bases and V by 2 bases; bases with no gene match: 4. The CDR3 loop spans 13 amino acids. Germline V gene sequence: CDR1 SEHNR, CDR2 FQNEAQ (reference sequence). In DNA form, the CDR3 reads TGTGCCAGCAGCTTACTCGACAGGGCTGGCTACACCTTC. This codes for CASSLLDRAGYTF.

The gene calls are TRBV11-2 and TRBJ2-3; TRBD2 matches at 7 bases. V lost 5 bases to trimming and J lost 5 bases; unmatched junction nucleotides: 7. CDR1 and CDR2 (germline): SGHAT, FQNNGV. The CDR3 length is 14 residues. The CDR3, as DNA: TGTGCCAGCAGCCTCGGGGGGTCCAGAGATACGCAGTATTTT. Protein product: CASSLGGSRDTQYF.

The chain combines TRBV29-1 with TRBJ2-2, with 7 positions matching TRBD2. V lost 5 bases to trimming and J lost 6 bases; unmatched junction nucleotides: 6. The CDR3 runs 13 residues. CDR1 SQVTM and CDR2 ANQGSEA come from the germline V gene. This CDR3 is CSVPGGTPGELFF. CDR3 DNA: TGCAGCGTTCCGGGGGGTACACCCGGGGAGCTGTTTTTT.

The V gene is TRBV18, the J gene TRBJ2-5; TRBD1 aligns across 7 bases. CDR3 length: 14 amino acids. Germline assignment: CDR1 KGHSH and CDR2 LQKENI. V dropped 3 bases and J dropped 6; count of bases not matched to a gene: 7. The CDR3 protein is CASSPTGALKTQYF. For the CDR3, the DNA is TGTGCCAGCTCACCTACAGGGGCGCTGAAGACCCAGTACTTC.

The rearrangement joins TRBV5-1 to TRBJ1-2; D not resolved. The CDR3 length is 16 residues. The germline V gene encodes CDR1 SGHRS and CDR2 YFSETQ. Trimming removed 1 base at V and 4 bases at J, with 17 bases between. CDR3 residues: CASSLSSPVGVYGYTF. CDR3 nucleotide sequence: TGCGCCAGCAGCTTGTCTTCACCCGTCGGTGTCTATGGCTACACCTTC.

The rearrangement uses TRBV11-2 and TRBJ1-6; weak D call: TRBD1 (6 bases). With 5 bases removed from V and 12 bases from J, the gap between germline ends came to 23 bases. The CDR3 has 16 amino acids. From germline, CDR1 is SGHAT and CDR2 FQNNGV. This chain's CDR3 is CASSTRAPGHGRPLHF. The CDR3 nucleotides are TGTGCCAGCAGCACCAGAGCCCCGGGACACGGGCGACCCCTCCACTTT.

The sample holds one count of this clone. The rearrangement uses TRBV30 and TRBJ1-5; possibly TRBD1 for D (5 bases). Trimming cost V 3 bases and J 4 bases, with 16 bases left between them. CDR1 is GTSNPN, CDR2 SVGIG, per germline (reference sequence). The length of the CDR3 is 15 residues. The CDR3 sequence: CAWSEGWGVNQPQHF. In nucleotides, the CDR3 is TGTGCCTGGAGCGAGGGATGGGGGGTTAATCAGCCCCAGCATTTT. Filled out from reference TRBV30 and TRBJ1-5, the complete variable domain reads SQTIHQWPATLVQPVGSPLSLECTVEGTSNPNLYWYRQAAGRGLQLLFYSVGIGQISSEVPQNLSASRPQDRQFILSSKKLLLSDSGFYLCAWSEGWGVNQPQHFGDGTRLSIL.

This chain uses TRBV4-2 with TRBJ2-3; possible D gene TRBD2, 6 bases. The V gene lost 6 bases and the J gene lost 6 bases, with 16 bases spanning the gap. The CDR3 spans 14 residues. Germline CDR1 LGHNA, CDR2 YNFKEQ. The CDR3 spells CASRLEASDDTQYF. The CDR3 DNA reads as TGTGCCAGCAGGCTTGAGGCTAGCGACGATACGCAGTATTTT.

The gene calls are TRBV5-1 and TRBJ2-1, with D perhaps matching TRBD2 (6 bases). The V end lost 0 bases, the J end lost 7 bases, and 11 bases lay between the germline ends. Germline loops: CDR1 SGHRS, CDR2 YFSETQ. This CDR3 spans 14 amino acids. CDR3 coding DNA: TGCGCCAGCAGCTTGGCAGCGGGTAATAATGAGCAGTTCTTC. Translated, it gives CASSLAAGNNEQFF.

The chain employs TRBV6-1 and TRBJ2-5; 7 bases agree with TRBD1. This CDR3 is 14 amino acids long. The trim removed 6 bases at V and 5 bases at J, leaving 9 bases unmatched. The germline CDR1 and CDR2 sequences are MNHNS and SASEGT. CDR3 nucleotides: TGTGCCAGCAGGATTACAGGGGTCTTGGAGACCCAGTACTTC. It translates to CASRITGVLETQYF.

The chain uses TRBV20-1 and TRBJ2-1; D is ambiguous. Trimming cost V 3 bases and J 7 bases, with 7 bases left between them. CDR1 and CDR2 from the germline V gene are DFQATT and SNEGSKA (reference sequence). The CDR3 is 11 amino acids. The CDR3 loop is CSASPLNEQFF. The CDR3 bases are TGCAGTGCTAGCCCCCTTAATGAGCAGTTCTTC.

V usage is TRBV2 and J usage is TRBJ1-1; D ambiguous. Germline CDR1 is SNHLY and CDR2 is FYNNEI. V was shortened by 10 bases and J by 5 bases, with 14 bases between the two germline ends. The CDR3 has 12 residues. CDR3 bases: TGTGCCACGCGGGCCTTGGCTACTGAAGCTTTCTTT. This sequence encodes CATRALATEAFF. Full variable domain (remainder filled in from reference TRBV2 and TRBJ1-1): EPEVTQTPSHQVTQMGQEVILRCVPISNHLYFYWYRQILGQKVEFLVSFYNNEISEKSEIFDDQFSVERPDGSNFTLKIRSTKLEDSAMYFCATRALATEAFFGQGTRLTVV.

This clone was picked up one time. The chain has TRBV6-6 and TRBJ2-5; D may be TRBD2 (5 bases). The CDR3 loop spans 14 amino acids. The V end lost 5 bases, the J end lost 2 bases, and 12 bases lay between the germline ends. The germline V gene has CDR1 MNHNY and CDR2 SVGAGI (reference sequence). CDR3 nucleotides: TGTGCCAGCAGTCCGAAGCGGAATCAAGAGACCCAGTACTTC. Translation: CASSPKRNQETQYF.

This clone showed up just once. This chain connects TRBV18 to TRBJ1-5; the D is unclear. The V end was cut by 2 bases, the J end by 5 bases, with 4 bases between. The CDR3 has 12 residues. The germline V gene encodes CDR1 KGHSH and CDR2 LQKENI. In DNA, the CDR3 is TGTGCCAGCTCACCATTCGATCAGCCCCAGCATTTT. It is translated as CASSPFDQPQHF.

The chain has TRBV4-1 and TRBJ1-4; D is possibly TRBD1 (5 bases). This CDR3 contains 13 residues. Germline V CDR1 and CDR2: MGHRA, YSYEKL. V gave up 2 bases and J gave up 8 bases, with 9 bases separating them. This CDR3 is CASSQRQREKLFF. The CDR3 coding sequence is TGCGCCAGCAGCCAACGACAGAGGGAAAAACTGTTTTTT.

The chain employs TRBV2 and TRBJ2-7; D gene uncertain. Germline V gene data show CDR1 as SNHLY and CDR2 as FYNNEI. The CDR3 has 12 amino acids. The V end was cut by 8 bases, the J end by 4 bases, with 12 bases between. CDR3 DNA sequence: TGTGCCAGCTGGCGTCAGGCGTACGAGCAGTACTTC. Encoded protein: CASWRQAYEQYF.

The chain couples TRBV10-2 to TRBJ1-3; tentative D call: TRBD1 (5 bases). Trimming took 10 bases from V and 0 from J, leaving 19 bases between them. The germline V gene has CDR1 WSHSY and CDR2 SAAADI. This CDR3 spans 16 amino acids. The CDR3 is CANPFGGEHSGNTIYF. The DNA for the CDR3 is TGCGCCAACCCGTTCGGGGGGGAACACTCTGGAAACACCATATATTTT.

This chain joins TRBV2 and TRBJ2-7; TRBD1 matches 7 bases. V shed 7 bases and J 6 bases; nucleotides not matched to a gene: 9. This CDR3 comprises 13 residues. CDR1 is SNHLY and CDR2 is FYNNEI in the germline V gene. This CDR3 is CASNPRTGGEQYF. The CDR3, as DNA: TGTGCCAGCAACCCTAGGACAGGTGGCGAGCAGTACTTC.

V is TRBV13 and J is TRBJ1-2; the match to TRBD1 covers 8 bases. Germline CDR1 and CDR2: PRHDT and FYEKMQ (reference sequence). This CDR3 is built from 16 residues. The trim removed 6 bases at V and 4 bases at J, leaving 13 bases unmatched. The DNA for the CDR3 is TGTGCCAGCAGTCCCGCCGTGACAGGGGACCGCTATGGCTACACCTTC. Translated: CASSPAVTGDRYGYTF.

The gene calls are TRBV5-6 and TRBJ2-7, with a possible D match to TRBD1 (6 bases). The germline V gene has CDR1 SGHDT and CDR2 YYEEEE. The CDR3 has 12 amino acids. V lost 0 bases and J 8 bases, leaving 9 bases between the germline ends. The CDR3 nucleotides are TGTGCCAGCAGCTTGGGCAGGGGTAAGCAGTACTTC. Its protein product is CASSLGRGKQYF.

The rearrangement joins TRBV11-3 to TRBJ2-2; TRBD1 might be the D (6 bases). There are 14 residues in the CDR3. V lost 5 bases and J lost 6, with 13 bases in between. Germline-derived CDR1 and CDR2 are SGHNT and YENEEA. CDR3 loop: CASSTRTVSGELFF. The CDR3 DNA reads as TGTGCCAGCAGCACCCGGACAGTTTCCGGGGAGCTGTTTTTT.

The chain couples TRBV7-9 to TRBJ1-1; weak D call: TRBD1 (5 bases). This CDR3 region has 15 residues. Germline CDR1 and CDR2: SEHNR and FQNEAQ (reference sequence). Trimming left V 5 bases short and J 3 bases short, with 16 bases between. In nucleotides, the CDR3 is TGTGCCAGCAGCCTGTCCAGGGATGAGGACACTGAAGCTTTCTTT. Its translation is CASSLSRDEDTEAFF.